Listed here is a single T cell receptor beta chain. Its antigen is currently unknown. The sample originates from a study of Ad26.COV2.S vaccination and SARS-CoV-2 variants. Trimming pared 2 bases from V and 1 base from J, leaving 11 bases between. The CDR3 has 15 amino acids. CDR1 is SGHAT and CDR2 is FQNNGV in the germline V gene. Measured with immunoSEQ multiplex PCR; TCRdb has only the in-frame clones, and not every one. The sample holds about 140,000 clones, 75% to 90% seen once. Study-wide points: Possible underestimation of total T cell responses by the TCR breadth and depth analyses was noted. In vaccinated individuals, spike-specific CD8+ and CD4+ T cell responses reportedly displayed substantial breadth. Non-spike TCR breadth showed similarity between vaccine and placebo recipients.

This TCR was sampled from a human donor who had recovered from COVID-19. The starting material was peripheral blood, obtained after recovery from COVID-19. The rearrangement uses TRBV11-2 and TRBJ1-1; D not certain. CDR3 nucleotides: TGTGCCAGCAGCTTATTGTCGATGGGGAACACTGAAGCTTTCTTT. It yields the protein CASSLLSMGNTEAFF.